A selection of T cell receptor beta chains follows, all from one sample in a study of blood T cell repertoires in COVID-19. Using immunoSEQ multiplex PCR, the repertoire was profiled, and TCRdb retains in-frame clones only, with some absent. The data hold over 100,000 clones, with roughly nine tenths observed a single time. Sequencing was carried out using peripheral blood. These receptors all stem from a human donor in a cohort sampled during active COVID-19. The CDR3 runs from the conserved cysteine through the conserved F or W. D genes are given only for firm matches. Expanded clones are given a class, and other clones once, few, many or no size at all.

cdr3_length	d_call	v_call	clone_size	j_call	cdr3_aa	cdr3_nt
15	NA	TRBV5-6	NA	TRBJ2-7	CASSSRRGNSYEQYF	TGTGCCAGCAGCTCCCGGCGCGGGAACTCCTACGAGCAGTACTTC
16	NA	TRBV11-2	NA	TRBJ2-1	CASSPHVSGAYNEQFF	TGTGCCAGCAGCCCCCACGTGTCGGGGGCCTACAATGAGCAGTTCTTC
15	TRBD2	TRBV3-1/TRBV3-2	NA	TRBJ2-1	CASSQAPPPGGEQFF	TGTGCCAGCAGCCAAGCCCCTCCGCCGGGAGGAGAGCAGTTCTTC
15	TRBD1	TRBV7-8	few	TRBJ2-3	CASSLVGQGVDTQYF	TGTGCCAGCAGCTTAGTTGGGCAGGGGGTAGATACGCAGTATTTT
15	TRBD1	TRBV14	NA	TRBJ1-6	CASSPDRPFFSPLHF	TGTGCCAGCAGCCCGGACAGGCCATTTTTTTCACCCCTCCACTTT
17	TRBD2	TRBV7-6	NA	TRBJ2-7	CASSLPLGTSGTYEQYF	TGTGCCAGCAGCCTCCCGCTTGGGACTAGCGGGACGTACGAGCAGTACTTC
13	NA	TRBV5-1	NA	TRBJ1-5	CASRQGGNQPQHF	TGCGCCAGCAGACAGGGCGGCAATCAGCCCCAGCATTTT
15	TRBD1	TRBV9	NA	TRBJ2-7	CASSPGQGGYREQYF	TGTGCCAGCAGCCCAGGACAGGGGGGGTATAGGGAGCAGTACTTC
11	TRBD2	TRBV20-1	NA	TRBJ2-7	CSARDGRGQYF	TGCAGTGCTAGAGATGGGAGGGGGCAGTACTTC
14	NA	TRBV5-1	few	TRBJ1-6	CASSFDSRGSPLHF	TGCGCCAGCAGCTTCGACTCCAGGGGTTCACCCCTCCACTTT
17	TRBD2	TRBV9	NA	TRBJ2-1	CASSVEGLAGGTNEQFF	TGTGCCAGCAGCGTAGAGGGACTAGCGGGAGGTACGAATGAGCAGTTCTTC
14	TRBD2	TRBV6-5	NA	TRBJ2-1	CATAALADYNEQFF	TGTGCAACAGCCGCCCTAGCGGACTACAATGAGCAGTTCTTC
13	TRBD1	TRBV7-8	NA	TRBJ1-2	CASQTGGSDGYTF	TGTGCCAGCCAGACAGGGGGATCGGATGGCTACACCTTC
13	NA	TRBV5-1	NA	TRBJ2-7	CASSAVPTAEQYF	TGCGCCAGCAGCGCAGTACCGACAGCAGAGCAGTACTTC
15	TRBD1	TRBV28	NA	TRBJ2-7	CASRKGGDIPHEQYF	TGTGCCAGCAGAAAAGGGGGCGATATCCCCCACGAGCAGTACTTC
14	TRBD1	TRBV6-5	NA	TRBJ1-6	CASRTDRGGAPLHF	TGTGCCAGCAGGACGGACAGGGGGGGAGCACCCCTCCACTTT
15	NA	TRBV9	NA	TRBJ1-6	CASSVGQGRNSPLHF	TGTGCCAGCAGCGTAGGGCAGGGGAGAAATTCACCCCTCCACTTT
14	NA	TRBV3-1/TRBV3-2	NA	TRBJ2-3	CASSQPGHTDTQYF	TGTGCCAGCAGCCAACCGGGACATACAGATACGCAGTATTTT
14	NA	TRBV7-3	NA	TRBJ2-2	CASSPQERYGELFF	TGTGCCAGCAGCCCTCAAGAGAGGTACGGGGAGCTGTTTTTT
14	NA	TRBV6-2/TRBV6-3	once	TRBJ1-2	CASSYTQTFYGYTF	TGTGCCAGCAGCTATACACAGACATTCTATGGCTACACCTTC
17	TRBD2	TRBV5-1	NA	TRBJ2-7	CASSAGGSGARTYEQYF	TGCGCCAGCAGTGCGGGGGGATCCGGGGCCAGGACCTACGAGCAGTACTTC
15	NA	TRBV18	NA	TRBJ2-7	CASSPPRATPYEQYF	TGTGCCAGCTCACCACCGAGGGCTACCCCCTACGAGCAGTACTTC
15	NA	TRBV3-1/TRBV3-2	NA	TRBJ2-7	CASSLTGPRKVEQYF	TGTGCCAGCAGCCTTACAGGGCCGCGGAAGGTCGAGCAGTACTTC
21	NA	TRBV28	NA	TRBJ2-2	CASTPRQGGRTQKENTGELFF	TGTGCCAGCACTCCCCGCCAGGGGGGCAGAACCCAGAAAGAGAACACCGGGGAGCTGTTTTTT
18	NA	TRBV11-3	NA	TRBJ2-3	CASSLGDTVFYVTDTQYF	TGTGCCAGCAGCTTAGGGGACACAGTATTTTATGTCACAGATACGCAGTATTTT
15	TRBD1	TRBV9	NA	TRBJ2-3	CASSTRDRETDTQYF	TGTGCCAGCAGCACCCGGGACAGGGAGACAGATACGCAGTATTTT
11	NA	TRBV6-5	NA	TRBJ2-7	CASSQDSEQYF	TGTGCCAGCAGCCAGGACAGTGAGCAGTACTTC
13	NA	TRBV5-5	NA	TRBJ1-1	CASSQTAATEAFF	TGTGCCAGCAGCCAAACGGCGGCCACTGAAGCTTTCTTT
14	TRBD2	TRBV28	NA	TRBJ2-7	CASRSGRGIYEQYF	TGTGCCAGCAGAAGTGGGCGGGGGATCTACGAGCAGTACTTC
13	NA	TRBV7-9	NA	TRBJ2-5	CASKLDLQETQYF	TGTGCCAGCAAGTTGGACTTACAAGAGACCCAGTACTTC